Described below is a single TCR beta chain sequence and its context. Its antigen is not identified. This specimen belongs to a study of response to subunit inactivated influenza vaccine. Study outcomes and limitations: After each seasonal influenza vaccination, few new T cells are recruited, the authors suggested.

TCRdb reanalysed the RT-PCR reads using MiXCR and keeps one entry per CDR3 protein. The sample consists of about 700,000 distinct CDR3 sequences, 13% to 15% of them appearing once. Trimming cost V 5 bases and J 1 base, with 14 bases left between them. CDR3 length: 16 amino acids. CDR1 is MDHEN, CDR2 SYDVKM, per germline. The TCR originated in a man in his forties or fifties who received an inactivated influenza vaccine. The input for sequencing was PBMCs from blood, taken around 14 days before vaccination. The chain joins TRBV28 to TRBJ2-2, with D perhaps assigned TRBD1 or TRBD2 (6 bases each). CDR3 bases: TGTGCCAGCAGTCCGAAGGGGGGTTGGAACACCGGGGAGCTGTTTTTT. Amino acids: CASSPKGGWNTGELFF.